Below are 28 T cell receptor delta chains sequenced from a single sample in a study of Vδ1+ human thymocytes. Study-level results: Highly polyclonal TRG and TRD repertoires with Gaussian CDR3 length distributions appeared in thymus.

RNA was extracted from the cells and then reverse transcribed. Multiplex PCR used pooled V-gene forward primers and a constant-region reverse primer to amplify CDR3s. TCRdb repeated clone calling on the multiplex PCR reads with CATT. The data show 21,000 or so delta-chain clones, over 7% seen once. These receptors lack a known antigen. The material sequenced was Vdelta1+ gamma-delta thymocytes from the thymus. Subset noted: FACS-sorted CD3+ TCRalphabeta- TCRVdelta1+ TCRVdelta2- thymocytes. The receptors stem from a child under two years old who had congenital heart surgery.

There are a few counts of this clone. The chain uses TRDV1 and TRDJ1, with TRDD3 identical over 13 bases. V was clipped by 6 bases and J by 5 bases; unmatched bases: 12. Germline CDR1 is TSWWSYY and CDR2 is QGS. There are 17 residues in the CDR3. CDR3 DNA sequence: TGTGCTCTTGGAGACCGACTGGGGGATACGCTAGCTGATAAACTCATCTTT. It yields the protein CALGDRLGDTLADKLIF.

There is no V gene call, and the J gene is TRDJ1; the table calls TRDD3, which could not be checked here. The CDR3 has 21 residues. The CDR3 DNA reads TGTGCTCTTGGGGAACTCCTTCGCTTCCCCCTGGGGGACCTGTACACCGATAAACTCATCTTT. It specifies CALGELLRFPLGDLYTDKLIF.

This clone was counted a few times. The chain carries TRDV1 and TRDJ1; 11 bases fit TRDD3. Germline lookup yields CDR1 TSWWSYY and CDR2 QGS. The CDR3 consists of 19 residues. Unmatched junction bases numbered 11, after V lost 2 bases and J lost 0 bases. The CDR3 is CALGENTRIWGIHTDKLIF. CDR3 nucleotides: TGTGCTCTTGGGGAAAATACTAGGATCTGGGGGATACACACCGATAAACTCATCTTT.

This clone appeared a few times. The chain is built from TRDV1 and TRDJ1, with a possible D match to TRDD3 (6 bases). CDR3 length: 16 amino acids. From germline, CDR1 is TSWWSYY and CDR2 QGS. The V end was cut by 0 bases, the J end by 0 bases, with 11 bases between. DNA of the CDR3: TGTGCTCTTGGGGAACTGGGGGACCATTACACCGATAAACTCATCTTT. As protein: CALGELGDHYTDKLIF.

This chain joins TRDV1 and TRDJ1, with 8 bases identical to TRDD3. The J gene was missing in TCRdb and was found by matching the end of the DNA to germline. Germline assignment: CDR1 TSWWSYY and CDR2 QGS. The CDR3 is 22 amino acids. J was trimmed by 0 bases and V by 4 bases; bases with no gene match: 25. CDR3 protein: CALGAHKSSPPGGGRYTDKLIF. The CDR3 nucleotides are TGTGCTCTTGGGGCCCATAAGTCTTCCCCCCCTGGGGGAGGGAGGTACACCGATAAACTCATCTTT.

This clone has only a few counts. The rearrangement uses TRDV1 and TRDJ1; 10 bases map to TRDD3. V lost 0 bases to trimming and J lost 0 bases; unmatched junction nucleotides: 34. Germline V gene lookup returns CDR1 TSWWSYY and CDR2 QGS. This CDR3 is 27 amino acids long. CDR3 amino acids: CALGELGVPIGKVGVLGDAPYTDKLIF. Written as DNA, the CDR3 is TGTGCTCTTGGGGAACTAGGGGTTCCTATCGGTAAGGTAGGGGTACTGGGGGATGCCCCGTACACCGATAAACTCATCTTT.

This clone came up a few times. The genes are TRDV1 and TRDJ1; 10 bases map to TRDD3. Germline CDR1 TSWWSYY, CDR2 QGS. The J segment lost 0 bases and the V segment lost 0 bases, leaving 10 bases of the junction unmatched. The CDR3 has 19 amino acids. DNA of the CDR3: TGTGCTCTTGGGGAACTAGGGGGCTGGGGGATAAGTTACACCGATAAACTCATCTTT. The encoded protein is CALGELGGWGISYTDKLIF.

This chain links TRDV1 with TRDJ1; perhaps TRDD2 as D (7 bases). The CDR3 contains 20 residues. Germline CDR1 is TSWWSYY and CDR2 is QGS. Between the trimmed V and J ends, which lost 2 bases and 0 bases, there was a span of 25 bases. CDR3 region: CALGEEGSYEGLGYTDKLIF. CDR3 coding DNA: TGTGCTCTTGGGGAAGAAGGTTCCTACGAAGGTCTGGGGTACACCGATAAACTCATCTTT.

The rearrangement joins TRDV1 to TRDJ1; TRDD3 matches 7 bases. The CDR3 spans 20 residues. Trimming at V came to 0 bases and at J to 0 bases, leaving 16 bases not matched to a gene. CDR1 TSWWSYY and CDR2 QGS come from the germline V gene. CDR3 loop: CALGELGSQAGDIYTDKLIF. CDR3 DNA sequence: TGTGCTCTTGGGGAACTGGGCTCTCAGGCTGGGGATATCTACACCGATAAACTCATCTTT.

This sequence joins TRDV1 and TRDJ1, with 11 bases matching TRDD3. The CDR3 length is 17 residues. Germline V gene lookup returns CDR1 TSWWSYY and CDR2 QGS. V was pared by 0 bases and J by 4 bases, with 7 bases of the junction left unmatched. The CDR3 DNA follows: TGTGCTCTTGGGGAACTAGCAACCACTGGGGGATACGATAAACTCATCTTT. This codes for CALGELATTGGYDKLIF.

The chain has TRDV1 and TRDJ1; TRDD3 matches 9 bases. Unmatched junction bases numbered 11, after V lost 2 bases and J lost 4 bases. The length of the CDR3 is 17 residues. CDR1 and CDR2 from the germline V gene are TSWWSYY and QGS. DNA of the CDR3: TGTGCTCTTGGGGAAGGGGGGCCTATACTGGGGGACGATAAACTCATCTTT. Protein product: CALGEGGPILGDDKLIF.

In its sample, this clone was seen a few times. The gene calls are TRDV1 and TRDJ1; TRDD3 is a possible D gene (8 bases). In germline, CDR1 is TSWWSYY, CDR2 QGS. V was shortened by 0 bases and J by 1 base, with 30 bases between the two germline ends. CDR3 size: 22 residues. CDR3 region: CALGELGFLRILGVRGTDKLIF. The CDR3 nucleotides are TGTGCTCTTGGGGAACTAGGATTCCTACGTATACTGGGGGTCCGGGGCACCGATAAACTCATCTTT.

There are a few counts of this clone. Other nucleotide sequences from this sample produce the same CDR3. The genes are TRDV2 and TRDJ1; 7 bases fit TRDD3. CDR3 length: 14 amino acids. Germline V gene sequence: CDR1 GEAIGNYY, CDR2 EKD. V shed 4 bases, J shed 6 bases, and the junction held 10 bases outside the gene matches. The CDR3 loop reads CACDTRGIRHKLIF. The CDR3 DNA sequence: TGTGCCTGTGATACCCGGGGGATCCGACATAAACTCATCTTT.

The chain uses TRDV1 and TRDJ1, with no clear D. V shed 0 bases and J shed 0 bases, with 26 bases lying between them. CDR1 and CDR2 from the germline V gene are TSWWSYY and QGS. CDR3 length: 21 residues. CDR3 in amino acids: CALGELHADCVIPMYTDKLIF. The CDR3 nucleotides read TGTGCTCTTGGGGAACTACACGCAGATTGCGTAATACCTATGTACACCGATAAACTCATCTTT.

This clone was found a few times. The gene calls are TRDV1 and TRDJ1, with TRDD3 matching over 7 bases. Germline CDR1 is TSWWSYY and CDR2 is QGS. CDR3 length: 20 residues. Losses at the gene ends were 0 bases for V and 0 bases for J; bases not matched to a gene: 16. For the CDR3, the DNA is TGTGCTCTTGGGGAACTAGATCCCCAGGCTGGGGGCCCGTACACCGATAAACTCATCTTT. Translating it yields CALGELDPQAGGPYTDKLIF.

This clone was seen a handful of times. This sequence joins TRDV1 and TRDJ1; 11 bases agree with TRDD3. This CDR3 contains 17 residues. The trim removed 9 bases at V and 3 bases at J, leaving 15 bases unmatched. CDR1 and CDR2 from the germline V gene are TSWWSYY and QGS. The CDR3 sequence is CALEVTGGYFGPDKLIF. The DNA for the CDR3 is TGTGCTCTGGAGGTTACTGGGGGATATTTCGGCCCCGATAAACTCATCTTT.

The chain combines TRDV1 with TRDJ1; D tentatively reads TRDD2 or TRDD3 (6 bases each). V was shortened by 1 base and J by 0 bases, with 27 bases between the two germline ends. Looked up from germline, CDR1 is TSWWSYY and CDR2 is QGS. The CDR3 contains 21 residues. CDR3 sequence: CALGEQASYALWGSYTDKLIF. The DNA of the CDR3 is TGTGCTCTTGGGGAACAGGCATCCTACGCCTTGTGGGGATCGTACACCGATAAACTCATCTTT.

A note on this clone: Other DNA sequences in the sample encode the same CDR3. This sequence joins TRDV1 and TRDJ1; D tentatively fits TRDD2 or TRDD3 (6 bases each). V was shortened by 2 bases and J by 7 bases, with 32 bases between the two germline ends. CDR3 length: 20 residues. Germline CDR1 TSWWSYY, CDR2 QGS. The CDR3 sequence is CALGEGRGPSAMTGTPKLIF. For the CDR3, the DNA is TGTGCTCTTGGGGAAGGACGGGGTCCTTCCGCTATGACTGGGACCCCTAAACTCATCTTT.

This clone has just a few counts. This sequence joins TRDV1 and TRDJ1, with 12 nucleotides matching TRDD3. The CDR3 is 17 residues long. Looked up from germline, CDR1 is TSWWSYY and CDR2 is QGS. The V gene end was trimmed by 0 bases and the J gene end by 10 bases; junction bases not matched to a gene: 12. The CDR3 reads CALGELSLYWGILGLIF. The CDR3 DNA reads as TGTGCTCTTGGGGAACTGTCCCTGTACTGGGGGATACTCGGACTCATCTTT.

In this sample, this clone turned up once. The chain is built from TRDV1 and TRDJ1, with 12 bases that match TRDD3. The J gene, absent from TCRdb, was called here by matching the DNA to germline. The CDR3 contains 24 residues. With 1 base clipped from V and 0 bases from J, the junction kept 24 bases outside the gene matches. Germline-derived CDR1 and CDR2 are TSWWSYY and QGS. This CDR3 is CALGEPPGFLQPTGGYTNTDKLIF. CDR3 in DNA: TGTGCTCTTGGGGAACCTCCCGGCTTCCTACAACCTACTGGGGGATACACTAACACCGATAAACTCATCTTT.

The V call is TRDV1, the J call TRDJ1; 9 nucleotides align to TRDD2. Germline V lookup: CDR1 TSWWSYY, CDR2 QGS. J lost 0 bases, V lost 4 bases, and 27 bases had no gene match. CDR3 length: 23 residues. For the CDR3, the DNA is TGTGCTCTTGGGGTCCCCAACTGGCCTTCCTACCGTGTAGTGGGGACTTACACCGATAAACTCATCTTT. Amino acid sequence: CALGVPNWPSYRVVGTYTDKLIF.

This clone has just a few counts. The V gene is TRDV1, the J gene TRDJ1, with 10 nucleotides matching TRDD3. Germline CDR1 and CDR2: TSWWSYY and QGS. The J segment lost 1 base and the V segment lost 3 bases, leaving 14 bases of the junction unmatched. There are 19 residues in the CDR3. The CDR3 DNA reads TGTGCTCTTGGGGACCCGAGGCCCCACTGGGGGATCCCCACCGATAAACTCATCTTT. Translation gives CALGDPRPHWGIPTDKLIF.

This clone was counted between two and nine times. The V call is TRDV1, the J call TRDJ1, with a weak D call TRDD3 (7 bases). Germline assignment: CDR1 TSWWSYY and CDR2 QGS. The CDR3 totals 18 residues. Trimming pared 4 bases from V and 10 bases from J, leaving 31 bases between. CDR3 sequence: CALGGLEILRSWGLGLIF. CDR3 sequence (DNA): TGTGCTCTTGGGGGCCTGGAGATCCTACGCTCCTGGGGGCTAGGACTCATCTTT.

A few counts support this clone. The V and J genes are TRDV1 and TRDJ1; 9 bases agree with TRDD3. Germline V CDR1 and CDR2: TSWWSYY, QGS. Unmatched junction bases numbered 11, after V lost 2 bases and J lost 10 bases. The CDR3 is made up of 15 amino acids. CDR3 coding DNA: TGTGCTCTTGGGGAATTACTCCGCGGCTGGGGGATACTCATCTTT. Encoded protein: CALGELLRGWGILIF.

V gene TRDV1 combines with J gene TRDJ1; 12 nucleotides match TRDD3. The CDR3 is made up of 21 amino acids. Trimming removed 0 bases from V and 1 base from J; junction bases left unmatched: 15. Germline CDR1 TSWWSYY, CDR2 QGS. For the CDR3, the DNA is TGTGCTCTTGGGGAACTAGGGGATTCCTACTGGGGGATACATTCCACCGATAAACTCATCTTT. Translating gives CALGELGDSYWGIHSTDKLIF.

This clone was picked up a small number of times. The V and J genes are TRDV1 and TRDJ1; 11 bases are a match to TRDD3. In germline, CDR1 is TSWWSYY, CDR2 QGS. After removal of 4 bases from V and 1 base from J, the junction contained 11 bases not matched to a gene. This CDR3 has 18 amino acids. CDR3 coding DNA: TGTGCTCTTGGGGGTCTACTGGGGGATAGTTGGGGCACCGATAAACTCATCTTT. Translating it yields CALGGLLGDSWGTDKLIF.

This chain uses TRDV1 with TRDJ1, with 10 bases lining up with TRDD3. CDR1 is TSWWSYY and CDR2 is QGS in the germline V gene. With 0 bases clipped from V and 0 bases from J, the junction kept 10 bases outside the gene matches. The CDR3 is made up of 19 amino acids. As DNA, the CDR3 is TGTGCTCTTGGGGAACTAACTGGGGGATCCCCCCAGTACACCGATAAACTCATCTTT. Its protein product is CALGELTGGSPQYTDKLIF.

This clone was seen a few times. The J gene is TRDJ1, the V gene TRDV1, with 10 bases that match TRDD3. The CDR3 has 23 amino acids. Germline V gene lookup returns CDR1 TSWWSYY and CDR2 QGS. J lost 6 bases, V lost 2 bases, and 30 bases had no gene match. The CDR3 here is CALGESRFGAGASGGIRGNKLIF. The DNA of the CDR3 is TGTGCTCTTGGGGAATCCAGATTTGGTGCAGGCGCGTCTGGGGGGATACGGGGCAATAAACTCATCTTT.